Listed here are 32 T cell receptor beta chains from one sample, sequenced in a study of blood T cell repertoires in COVID-19. Assay: immunoSEQ multiplex PCR; the TCRdb copy retains only in-frame clones and omits some. Of around 230,000 clones in the sample, roughly 84% were seen once. The sample was peripheral blood. These receptors came from a man aged 35 to 55 with acute or convalescent COVID-19.

This rearrangement joins TRBV19 to TRBJ1-1, with D unclear. With 4 bases removed from V and 2 bases from J, the gap between germline ends came to 11 bases. The CDR3 length is 14 residues. Germline CDR1 and CDR2: LNHDA and SQIVND (reference sequence). DNA for the CDR3: TGTGCCAGTAGTAAGGATTCGGGAAACACTGAAGCTTTCTTT. Its translation is CASSKDSGNTEAFF.

This clone showed up just a few times. This chain uses TRBV19 with TRBJ2-7, with TRBD1 identical over 7 bases. This CDR3 spans 13 amino acids. V lost 5 bases, J lost 2 bases, and 3 bases stayed unmatched. Germline V CDR1 and CDR2: LNHDA, SQIVND (reference sequence). The CDR3 protein is CASSSTGTYEQYF. The DNA of the CDR3 is TGTGCCAGTAGTTCGACAGGGACCTACGAGCAGTACTTC. The variable domain in full, completed from reference TRBV19 and TRBJ2-7, reads DGGITQSPKYLFRKEGQNVTLSCEQNLNHDAMYWYRQDPGQGLRLIYYSQIVNDFQKGDIAEGYSVSREKKESFPLTVTSAQKNPTAFYLCASSSTGTYEQYFGPGTRLTVT.

There are a few counts of this clone. The same CDR3 also results from other DNA sequences found in this sample. The CDR3 here is CASSRGRNQPQHF. The DNA for the CDR3 is TGTGCCAGCAGCAGAGGGCGAAATCAGCCCCAGCATTTT. The chain uses TRBV11-2 and TRBJ1-5; D call uncertain. The CDR3 has 13 residues. The germline V gene encodes CDR1 SGHAT and CDR2 FQNNGV. V was shortened by 5 bases and J by 4 bases, with 9 bases between the two germline ends.

This clone was seen only a few times. This chain uses TRBV19 with TRBJ1-2; D might be TRBD1 (5 bases). Germline CDR1 and CDR2: LNHDA and SQIVND (reference sequence). CDR3 size: 13 residues. V was trimmed by 2 bases and J by 6 bases, leaving 10 bases between them. The CDR3 region has the DNA TGTGCCAGTAGTATAAACCAGGGTGATGGCTACACCTTC. Its translation: CASSINQGDGYTF.

The DNA for the CDR3 is TGTGCCAGCAGCGCCGGGACTTCTGGTGGCTACACCTTC. This encodes CASSAGTSGGYTF. The J gene is TRBJ1-2, the V gene TRBV3-1 (or the pseudogene TRBV3-2), with D possibly TRBD1 on 5 matching bases. The V end lost 5 bases, the J end lost 7 bases, and 14 bases lay between the germline ends. The CDR3 runs to 13 residues. Germline loops: CDR1 LGHDT, CDR2 YNNKEL (reference sequence).

The chain recombines TRBV27 with TRBJ1-1; tentatively, D is TRBD1 (5 bases). Trimming took 5 bases from V and 10 from J, leaving 14 bases between them. Germline loops: CDR1 MNHEY, CDR2 SMNVEV (reference sequence). CDR3 length: 12 amino acids. CDR3 DNA: TGTGCCAGCAGTACCGCCGGGACTACAGCTTTCTTT. This codes for CASSTAGTTAFF.

The gene calls are TRBV30 and TRBJ1-5, with D possibly matching TRBD1 (5 bases). CDR3 length: 12 residues. Germline loops: CDR1 GTSNPN, CDR2 SVGIG (reference sequence). Trimming took off 0 bases at V and 7 bases at J, with 7 bases between the two ends. The CDR3 protein is CAWSVRGQPQHF. The CDR3 coding sequence is TGTGCCTGGAGTGTACGGGGGCAGCCCCAGCATTTT.

The V and J genes are TRBV2 and TRBJ2-7; 7 bases fit TRBD2. Germline CDR1 reads SNHLY; CDR2 reads FYNNEI. V lost 7 bases, J lost 6 bases, and 9 bases stayed unmatched. This CDR3 has 13 residues. CDR3 sequence: CASNVREGSEQYF. CDR3 bases: TGTGCCAGCAACGTCAGGGAGGGATCCGAGCAGTACTTC.

CDR3 loop: CSVDRDESGQTQYF. The CDR3 coding sequence is TGCAGCGTGGACAGGGATGAGTCGGGTCAGACCCAGTACTTC. The chain couples TRBV29-1 to TRBJ2-5, with 8 bases that match TRBD1. The germline CDR1 and CDR2 sequences are SQVTM and ANQGSEA. J was trimmed by 6 bases and V by 6 bases; bases with no gene match: 12. This CDR3 is built from 14 residues.

The rearrangement joins TRBV7-6 to TRBJ2-1; the D is unclear. V lost 4 bases, J lost 7 bases, and 5 bases lay in between. This CDR3 region has 11 residues. Germline CDR1 is SGHVS and CDR2 is FNYEAQ. The CDR3 sequence is CASSYANEQFF. The CDR3 bases are TGTGCCAGCAGCTATGCGAATGAGCAGTTCTTC.

This sequence joins TRBV4-2 and TRBJ1-2, with 7 bases matching TRBD1. The germline V gene encodes CDR1 LGHNA and CDR2 YNFKEQ. Trimming took 3 bases from V and 5 from J; bases not matched to a gene: 9. This CDR3 spans 15 amino acids. The CDR3 is CASSQRGTATYGYTF. CDR3 nucleotides: TGTGCCAGCAGCCAGCGAGGGACAGCGACGTATGGCTACACCTTC.

Concerning this clone itself: Other DNA sequences in this specimen translate into the identical CDR3. The CDR3 reads CASSRQGGNTEAFF. DNA of the CDR3: TGTGCCAGCAGTAGACAGGGCGGCAACACTGAAGCTTTCTTT. J is TRBJ1-1 and V is TRBV6-5; 7 nucleotides line up with TRBD1. The CDR3 has 14 residues. In germline, CDR1 is MNHEY, CDR2 SVGAGI. The ends lost 5 bases at V and 2 bases at J; junction bases unmatched: 5.

The chain combines TRBV15 with TRBJ2-3, with TRBD2 matching over 8 bases. Germline V gene lookup returns CDR1 LNHNV and CDR2 YYDKDF (reference sequence). V was pared by 0 bases and J by 3 bases, with 20 bases of the junction left unmatched. The CDR3 runs to 21 residues. The CDR3: CATSRDIRDPAGAGRTDTQYF. As DNA, the CDR3 is TGTGCCACCAGCAGAGATATAAGAGACCCAGCGGGAGCGGGGAGAACAGATACGCAGTATTTT.

V gene TRBV7-9 combines with J gene TRBJ2-3; TRBD2 matches at 10 bases. Germline CDR1 SEHNR, CDR2 FQNEAQ (reference sequence). V gave up 2 bases and J gave up 7 bases; unmatched junction bases: 6. This CDR3 comprises 15 residues. This CDR3 is CASSLLSGRRNTQYF. Written as DNA, the CDR3 is TGTGCCAGCAGCTTACTTAGCGGGAGGAGGAATACGCAGTATTTT. The entire variable domain, with the rest obtained from reference TRBV7-9 and TRBJ2-3, is as follows: DTGVSQNPRHKITKRGQNVTFRCDPISEHNRLYWYRQTLGQGPEFLTYFQNEAQLEKSRLLSDRFSAERPKGSFSTLEIQRTEQGDSAMYLCASSLLSGRRNTQYFGPGTRLTVL.

The chain uses TRBV19 and TRBJ2-7; possible D gene TRBD2, 5 bases. This CDR3 contains 13 residues. Germline lookup yields CDR1 LNHDA and CDR2 SQIVND (reference sequence). The ends were cut back, 7 bases at V and 7 bases at J, with 17 bases in the middle. Written as DNA, the CDR3 is TGTGCCAGTAAGGGCGGGTCCCACCTGGAGCAGTACTTC. It codes for CASKGGSHLEQYF.

A single count supports this clone. Other DNA sequences in this sample translate to the same CDR3. V is TRBV4-1 and J is TRBJ1-5; D unclear. Trimming pared 1 base from V and 5 bases from J, leaving 6 bases between. Per germline, CDR1 MGHRA and CDR2 YSYEKL. The CDR3 consists of 13 residues. The CDR3 sequence is CASSQGVDQPQHF. Written as DNA, the CDR3 is TGCGCCAGCAGCCAAGGCGTGGATCAGCCCCAGCATTTT.

V usage is TRBV10-1 and J usage is TRBJ2-1; TRBD2 aligns across 9 bases. Per germline, CDR1 WNHNN and CDR2 SYGVQD (reference sequence). The CDR3 is 16 residues long. Trimming at V came to 5 bases and at J to 1 base, leaving 6 bases not matched to a gene. The CDR3 reads CASSSSSGVSYNEQFF. In nucleotides, the CDR3 is TGCGCCAGCAGTTCCTCTAGCGGGGTATCCTACAATGAGCAGTTCTTC.

The rearrangement joins TRBV6-4 to TRBJ2-5; TRBD1 agrees at 9 bases. With 6 bases clipped from V and 3 bases from J, the junction kept 2 bases outside the gene matches. The germline gives CDR1 MRHNA, CDR2 SNTAGT. The CDR3 totals 13 residues. The CDR3 DNA reads as TGTGCCAGCAGCCGGGACAGGGAAGAGACCCAGTACTTC. The encoded protein is CASSRDREETQYF.

The chain recombines TRBV3-1 (or the pseudogene TRBV3-2) with TRBJ2-1, with 8 bases matching TRBD1. The CDR3 has 16 amino acids. Germline loops: CDR1 LGHDT, CDR2 YNNKEL (reference sequence). Trimming removed 1 base from V and 6 bases from J; junction bases left unmatched: 8. The CDR3 region is CASSQAGQVFPNEQFF. CDR3 bases: TGTGCCAGCAGCCAAGCGGGACAGGTCTTTCCCAATGAGCAGTTCTTC.

The chain employs TRBV11-2 and TRBJ1-3; D ambiguous. Trimming shortened V by 0 bases and J by 4 bases, and 4 bases separated the two germline ends. In germline, CDR1 is SGHAT, CDR2 FQNNGV. The length of the CDR3 is 13 residues. CDR3 sequence reads: CASSLDRGNTIYF. CDR3 in DNA: TGTGCCAGCAGCTTAGACAGGGGAAACACCATATATTTT.

Only one count was recorded for this clone. The chain carries TRBV20-1 and TRBJ2-5; D gene uncertain. Germline lookup yields CDR1 DFQATT and CDR2 SNEGSKA (reference sequence). The V gene lost 6 bases and the J gene lost 4 bases, with 9 bases spanning the gap. CDR3 length: 11 residues. CDR3 DNA: TGCAGTGCCCACTCCTTAGAGACCCAGTACTTC. This codes for CSAHSLETQYF.

This clone was found a few times. This chain links TRBV3-1 (or the pseudogene TRBV3-2) with TRBJ1-1; possible D gene TRBD1, 5 bases. The V end was cut by 4 bases, the J end by 4 bases, with 16 bases between. This CDR3 spans 15 amino acids. Per the germline V gene, CDR1 is LGHDT and CDR2 is YNNKEL (reference sequence). This chain's CDR3 is CASSRSGGGGTEAFF. The DNA for the CDR3 is TGTGCCAGCAGCCGTTCTGGGGGGGGAGGCACTGAAGCTTTCTTT.

The CDR3 sequence is CASSLAAGSEPQHF. In DNA form, the CDR3 reads TGTGCCAGCAGCTTAGCGGCAGGGTCGGAGCCCCAGCATTTT. The rearrangement links TRBV7-2 to TRBJ1-5, with a tentative D call TRBD1 (5 bases). The V end was cut by 0 bases, the J end by 8 bases, with 11 bases between. This CDR3 is built from 14 residues. The V gene's germline CDR1 is SGHTA and CDR2 FQGNSA.

This sequence joins TRBV5-8 and TRBJ1-1; D remains unclear. The CDR3 covers 15 residues. With 2 bases removed from V and 6 bases from J, the gap between germline ends came to 17 bases. Germline V gene data show CDR1 as SGHTS and CDR2 as YDEGEE. The CDR3 region has the DNA TGTGCCAGCAGCTTAGGGAGGACCCGCTCCGCTGAAGCTTTCTTT. Translated, it gives CASSLGRTRSAEAFF.

CDR3 region: CASSLRLTSGANVLTF. In DNA form, the CDR3 reads TGCGCCAGCAGCTTGAGACTGACCTCTGGGGCCAACGTCCTGACTTTC. The J gene is TRBJ2-6, the V gene TRBV5-1, with unresolved D. Per germline, CDR1 SGHRS and CDR2 YFSETQ. The CDR3 length is 16 residues. V lost 1 base and J 0 bases, leaving 8 bases between the germline ends.

This chain joins TRBV5-5 and TRBJ1-4; 7 bases are a match to TRBD1. This CDR3 region has 16 residues. The V gene end was trimmed by 4 bases and the J gene end by 0 bases; junction bases not matched to a gene: 6. CDR1 is SGHKS, CDR2 YYEKEE, per germline (reference sequence). The CDR3 spells CASSLGTAPTNEKLFF. The CDR3 DNA reads as TGTGCCAGCAGCCTCGGGACAGCCCCAACTAATGAAAAACTGTTTTTT.

The chain recombines TRBV7-9 with TRBJ2-1, with 8 bases matching TRBD2. This CDR3 region has 16 residues. CDR1 and CDR2 from the germline V gene are SEHNR and FQNEAQ (reference sequence). V dropped 2 bases and J dropped 6; count of bases not matched to a gene: 9. This CDR3 reads CASSLLSGKAGNEQFF. CDR3 coding DNA: TGTGCCAGCAGCTTACTTAGCGGGAAAGCGGGCAATGAGCAGTTCTTC.

This clone was picked up a small number of times. The V and J genes are TRBV19 and TRBJ1-1; unclear D gene. This CDR3 comprises 13 residues. Trimming cost V 5 bases and J 1 base, with 8 bases left between them. In germline, CDR1 is LNHDA, CDR2 SQIVND (reference sequence). The CDR3 loop is CASSLSSNTEAFF. DNA of the CDR3: TGTGCCAGTAGTCTATCATCGAACACTGAAGCTTTCTTT.

This chain connects TRBV19 to TRBJ2-3; TRBD2 matches 8 bases. J lost 7 bases, V lost 6 bases, and 9 bases had no gene match. Germline values: CDR1 LNHDA, CDR2 SQIVND (reference sequence). The CDR3 contains 14 residues. CDR3 coding DNA: TGTGCCAGTAGGAGGGGGAGCGGGAGAAATACGCAGTATTTT. It specifies CASRRGSGRNTQYF.

There are many counts of this clone. In the same sample, other DNA sequences code for this CDR3. The chain combines TRBV7-2 with TRBJ2-7, with 7 bases matching TRBD1. Trimming removed 1 base from V and 2 bases from J; junction bases left unmatched: 2. Germline V CDR1 and CDR2: SGHTA, FQGNSA. The CDR3 totals 14 residues. The CDR3 nucleotides are TGTGCCAGCAGCTTAGATCAGGGGGCCTACGAGCAGTACTTC. It specifies CASSLDQGAYEQYF.

This clone appeared a single time. CDR3 bases: TGTGCCAGCAGCACTCTAACAGGGCTTACTGAAGCTTTCTTT. Translated: CASSTLTGLTEAFF. The rearrangement uses TRBV21-1 and TRBJ1-1; TRBD1 was called by the table and not checked on the DNA. TRBV21-1 is assigned pseudogene status. The CDR3 loop spans 14 amino acids.

This clone was observed a single time. The CDR3 sequence: CASSLHLTGNYGYTF. CDR3 nucleotides: TGTGCCAGCAGCTTGCACCTGACAGGGAACTATGGCTACACCTTC. The V call is TRBV5-4, the J call TRBJ1-2, with TRBD1 matching 7 bases. Per the germline V gene, CDR1 is SGHNT and CDR2 is YYREEE (reference sequence). J lost 2 bases, V lost 1 base, and 5 bases had no gene match. This CDR3 is 15 amino acids long.